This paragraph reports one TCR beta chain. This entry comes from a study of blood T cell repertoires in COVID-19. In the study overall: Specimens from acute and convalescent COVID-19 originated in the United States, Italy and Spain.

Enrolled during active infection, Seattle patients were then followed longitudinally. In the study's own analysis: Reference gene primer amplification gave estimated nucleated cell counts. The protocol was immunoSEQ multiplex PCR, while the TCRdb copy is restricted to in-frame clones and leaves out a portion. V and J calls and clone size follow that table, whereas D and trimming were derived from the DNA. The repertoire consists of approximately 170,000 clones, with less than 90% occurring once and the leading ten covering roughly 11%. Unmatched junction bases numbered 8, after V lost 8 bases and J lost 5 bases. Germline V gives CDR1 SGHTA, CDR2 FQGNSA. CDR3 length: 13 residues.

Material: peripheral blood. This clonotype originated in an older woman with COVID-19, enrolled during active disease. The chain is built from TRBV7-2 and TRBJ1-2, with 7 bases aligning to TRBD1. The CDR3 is CASGTDRQYGYTF. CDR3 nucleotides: TGTGCCAGCGGAACGGACAGGCAGTATGGCTACACCTTC.